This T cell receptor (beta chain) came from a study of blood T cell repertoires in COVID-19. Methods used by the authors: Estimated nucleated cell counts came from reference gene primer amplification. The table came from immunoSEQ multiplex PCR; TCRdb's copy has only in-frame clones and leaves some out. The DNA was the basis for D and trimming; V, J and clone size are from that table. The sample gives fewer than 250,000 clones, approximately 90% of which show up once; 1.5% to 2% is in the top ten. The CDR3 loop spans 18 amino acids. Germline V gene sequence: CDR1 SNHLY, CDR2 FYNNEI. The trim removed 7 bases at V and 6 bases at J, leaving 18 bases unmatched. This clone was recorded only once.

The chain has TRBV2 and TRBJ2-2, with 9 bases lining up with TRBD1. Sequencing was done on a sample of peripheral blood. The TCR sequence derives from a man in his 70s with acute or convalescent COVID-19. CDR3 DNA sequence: TGTGCCAGCACCACGATCGGGTCACCGGGACAGGGAGCCGGGGAGCTGTTTTTT. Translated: CASTTIGSPGQGAGELFF.